This T cell receptor (beta chain) appears in the sequencing data of a study of regulatory T cells in long-lasting Graves disease. This clonotype occurred many times. Arm-PCR of CDR3 regions and iRepertoire HTBI primers were used to build TCR beta libraries. TCRdb re-derived calls from the multiplex PCR reads in MiXCR, one entry per CDR3 protein. Of hundreds of thousands of distinct CDR3 sequences in the sample, roughly 15% were seen once. CDR1 is DFQATT, CDR2 SNEGSKA, per germline (reference sequence). The ends lost 0 bases at V and 7 bases at J; junction bases unmatched: 7. This CDR3 has 15 amino acids. Described time point: newly diagnosed GD, antithyroid drugs for less than 3 months. TCR sequences were obtained from RNA taken from PBMCs. These data are also associated with another study on T cells in Graves' hyperthyroidism and ophthalmopathy.

V gene TRBV20-1 combines with J gene TRBJ2-7, with 12 bases fitting TRBD2. The sample was peripheral blood mononuclear cells (PBMCs), taken at new diagnosis, from a patient treated with antithyroid drugs. This receptor was obtained from a woman under 40 with Graves disease. In nucleotides, the CDR3 is TGCAGTGCTAGAGATCGCCTAGCGGGAGGGGATGAGCAGTACTTC. It is translated as CSARDRLAGGDEQYF.